This T cell receptor (beta chain) comes out of a study of regulatory T cells in long-lasting Graves disease. Across the study: Antithyroid drug intake by newly diagnosed Graves' patients had lasted under 3 months.

There are many counts of this clonotype. This CDR3 region has 18 residues. Germline lookup yields CDR1 SGHRS and CDR2 YFSETQ. V lost 3 bases and J lost 2; bases outside the gene matches: 10. Arm-PCR with iRepertoire HTBI primers amplified the CDR3 regions for these TCR beta libraries. TCRdb used MiXCR to reprocess the multiplex PCR reads, holding one entry per CDR3 protein. The sample gives around 360,000 distinct CDR3 sequences, 15% to 20% of which show up once; 20% to 25% is in the top ten. Time point here: newly diagnosed GD, antithyroid drugs for less than 3 months. Isolated PBMC RNA provided the starting material for the TCR library. The patients were enrolled through endocrinology in Xi'an, China. These sequences were also reported in another study, on T cells in Graves' hyperthyroidism and ophthalmopathy. Per that paper: Using the HTBI primer set, a first-round RT-PCR was run on the TCR CDR3.

The clonotype comes from a woman aged 18-29 years with Graves disease. The J gene is TRBJ2-3, the V gene TRBV5-1; 12 bases are a match to TRBD2. The material sequenced was peripheral blood mononuclear cells (PBMCs), taken at new diagnosis, from a patient treated with antithyroid drugs. CDR3 coding DNA: TGCGCCAGCAGCTGGGGGACTAGCGGGTACTCCTTCACAGATACGCAGTATTTT. It codes for CASSWGTSGYSFTDTQYF.